Each of the 29 T cell receptor beta chains below was sequenced from the same sample in a study of molecular identifiers for immune sequencing clone quantification. TCRdb analysed the PCR reads with MiXCR anew, one entry per CDR3 protein. The table shows about 640,000 distinct CDR3 sequences, with 20% occurring only once. The sample consisted of naive CD8+ T cells from blood, with Jurkat cell RNA spiked in. Subset denoted: FACS-sorted CD8+CD4-CCR7+CD45RA+ naive T cells. These receptors were obtained from a human donor in good health. Some libraries in this study had Jurkat cell RNA spiked in.

V is TRBV2 and J is TRBJ2-5; 9 bases are shared with TRBD1. This CDR3 has 18 amino acids. Germline V lookup: CDR1 SNHLY, CDR2 FYNNEI. Trimming cost V 0 bases and J 5 bases; bases outside gene matches: 13. The CDR3 spells CASSEAPGWGQGRETQYF. The CDR3 DNA follows: TGTGCCAGCAGTGAAGCGCCTGGATGGGGACAGGGAAGGGAGACCCAGTACTTC.

The rearrangement uses TRBV5-1 and TRBJ2-7; 7 positions match TRBD2. This CDR3 has 15 amino acids. V gave up 5 bases and J gave up 5 bases; unmatched junction bases: 13. Germline CDR1 SGHRS, CDR2 YFSETQ. CDR3 sequence reads: CASRRVGGSRDEQYF. CDR3 sequence (DNA): TGCGCCAGCAGACGGGTTGGCGGGAGTCGCGACGAGCAGTACTTC.

The chain has TRBV7-9 and TRBJ2-5; 12 bases map to TRBD2. Germline loops: CDR1 SEHNR, CDR2 FQNEAQ (reference sequence). V trimming: 4 bases; J trimming: 0 bases; junction bases outside the gene matches: 6. The CDR3 is made up of 17 amino acids. The DNA for the CDR3 is TGTGCCAGCAGCTCCCGACTAGCGGGGGCCCACCAAGAGACCCAGTACTTC. This sequence encodes CASSSRLAGAHQETQYF. Combining the CDR3 with reference TRBV7-9 and TRBJ2-5 gives the whole variable domain DTGVSQNPRHKITKRGQNVTFRCDPISEHNRLYWYRQTLGQGPEFLTYFQNEAQLEKSRLLSDRFSAERPKGSFSTLEIQRTEQGDSAMYLCASSSRLAGAHQETQYFGPGTRLLVL.

Ten or more counts support this clonotype. This chain uses TRBV28 with TRBJ2-1; weak D call: TRBD2 (6 bases). This CDR3 has 13 amino acids. Trimming left V 10 bases short and J 4 bases short, with 14 bases between. Germline lookup yields CDR1 MDHEN and CDR2 SYDVKM. The CDR3 here is CATAVGGYNEQFF. Written as DNA, the CDR3 is TGTGCCACAGCGGTCGGGGGATACAATGAGCAGTTCTTC. Full variable domain (missing parts from reference TRBV28 and TRBJ2-1): DVKVTQSSRYLVKRTGEKVFLECVQDMDHENMFWYRQDPGLGLRLIYFSYDVKMKEKGDIPEGYSVSREKKERFSLILESASTNQTSMYLCATAVGGYNEQFFGPGTRLTVL.

The genes are TRBV6-2 or TRBV6-3 and TRBJ2-2; the D gene could be TRBD1 or TRBD2 (5 bases each). CDR1 and CDR2 from the germline V gene are MNHEY and SVGEGT. V lost 2 bases to trimming and J lost 6 bases, with 10 bases between them. The CDR3 is 14 residues long. The CDR3 reads CASSYGPGPGELFF. Here the CDR3 DNA reads TGTGCCAGCAGTTACGGCCCGGGACCCGGGGAGCTGTTTTTT.

V gene TRBV27 combines with J gene TRBJ1-6, with D possibly being TRBD1 (5 bases). The CDR3 has 14 residues. Trimming cost V 2 bases and J 8 bases, with 10 bases left between them. Germline CDR1 and CDR2: MNHEY and SMNVEV (reference sequence). Here the CDR3 DNA reads TGTGCCAGCAGTTTAAGTCAGGGATATTCACCCCTCCACTTT. Translated: CASSLSQGYSPLHF.

This clonotype was seen repeatedly, ten times or more. The V call is TRBV12-3 or TRBV12-4, the J call TRBJ2-7; 8 bases align to TRBD2. CDR3 length: 14 amino acids. J was trimmed by 2 bases and V by 7 bases; bases with no gene match: 7. The DNA for the CDR3 is TGTGCCAGCAAAAATTCGGGACTAGCCTACGAGCAGTACTTC. This sequence encodes CASKNSGLAYEQYF.

To note about this clonotype: It may be a read error: a sequence one base away is much more abundant. The chain carries TRBV7-9 and TRBJ2-1, with 13 bases that match TRBD2. The CDR3 loop spans 17 amino acids. Germline V lookup: CDR1 SEHNR, CDR2 FQNEAQ (reference sequence). After removal of 4 bases from V and 8 bases from J, the junction contained 11 bases not matched to a gene. The CDR3 is CASSSGLAGSVPHEQFF. The CDR3 bases are TGTGCCAGCAGCTCGGGACTAGCGGGGTCAGTTCCGCATGAGCAGTTCTTC. The variable domain in full, with the rest retrieved from reference TRBV7-9 and TRBJ2-1, is DTGVSQNPRHKITKRGQNVTFRCDPISEHNRLYWYRQTLGQGPEFLTYFQNEAQLEKSRLLSDRFSAERPKGSFSTLEIQRTEQGDSAMYLCASSSGLAGSVPHEQFFGPGTRLTVL.

In the case of this clonotype: Given a much more abundant clone one base away, this may be a read error. The CDR3 loop is CASSSSGGCSPLHF. The CDR3 nucleotides are TGTGCCAGCAGTTCAAGTGGAGGTTGTTCACCCCTCCACTTT. This chain joins TRBV12-3 or TRBV12-4 and TRBJ1-6; D gene ambiguous. V lost 4 bases and J lost 9, with 13 bases in between. The CDR3 has 14 residues.

This clonotype showed up many times. The V call is TRBV18, the J call TRBJ2-3, with D perhaps matching TRBD1 or TRBD2 (5 bases each). The V and J ends lost 8 bases and 0 bases respectively, with 12 bases between them. CDR3 length: 14 residues. In germline, CDR1 is KGHSH, CDR2 LQKENI. For the CDR3, the DNA is TGTGCCAGCAGCCCCCGGGACAGCACAGATACGCAGTATTTT. It is translated as CASSPRDSTDTQYF.

Worth noting for this clonotype: This clone may be a read error of a much larger clone one base away. V gene TRBV24-1 combines with J gene TRBJ2-3; tentatively, D is TRBD1 (6 bases). The CDR3 covers 15 residues. Germline-derived CDR1 and CDR2 are KGHDR and SFDVKD. CDR3 sequence reads: CATNDPPSGVDTQYF. DNA of the CDR3: TGTGCCACCAATGATCCCCCCTCAGGGGTAGATACGCAGTATTTT.

This clonotype was observed at least ten times. The rearrangement links TRBV4-1 to TRBJ1-1, with D perhaps matching TRBD1 (6 bases). V shed 1 base and J shed 2 bases, with 14 bases lying between them. The CDR3 is 16 amino acids. Germline loops: CDR1 MGHRA, CDR2 YSYEKL. The CDR3 is CASSQGRQVGNTEAFF. CDR3 DNA sequence: TGCGCCAGCAGCCAAGGACGACAGGTTGGCAACACTGAAGCTTTCTTT.

This chain uses TRBV23-1 with TRBJ1-3, with 7 bases fitting TRBD1. TRBV23-1 is noted as an ORF with a role that remains uncertain. This CDR3 is 17 amino acids long. The V and J ends lost 4 bases and 2 bases, in that order; junction bases with no gene match: 11. The CDR3 region has the DNA TGCGCCAGCAGTCGTTCCGGGACAGATATGACTGGAAACACCATATATTTT. Protein product: CASSRSGTDMTGNTIYF.

This clonotype was seen ten or more times. Germline and junction disagree at one end, which may indicate a read error. The chain couples TRBV12-5 to TRBJ2-5; TRBD2 is a possible D gene (6 bases). The CDR3 contains 12 residues. Germline V gives CDR1 LGHNT, CDR2 FRNRAP. CDR3 in DNA: TGTGCTAGTGGTTTGGCCACAAAGCGGACTACCTTC. Residues: CASGLATKRTTF.

In its sample, this clonotype was seen many times. V is TRBV6-6 and J is TRBJ2-5, with TRBD2 as a possible D gene (5 bases). V was cut by 6 bases and J by 5 bases, with 22 bases left in between. CDR1 MNHNY and CDR2 SVGAGI come from the germline V gene (reference sequence). The CDR3 is made up of 16 amino acids. The CDR3 DNA reads TGTGCCAGCAGAGGAGGAGCAGGCTTCTTCTTGGAGACCCAGTACTTC. Its protein is CASRGGAGFFLETQYF.

This clonotype was counted at least ten times. This chain connects TRBV3-1 to TRBJ1-2; 11 nucleotides align to TRBD1. The CDR3 has 16 amino acids. The germline gives CDR1 LGHDT, CDR2 YNNKEL (reference sequence). V trimming: 4 bases; J trimming: 6 bases; junction bases outside the gene matches: 10. The CDR3 DNA follows: TGTGCCAGCAGCCCCATGTCTGGACAGGGGGCTAATGGCTACACCTTC. Amino acid sequence: CASSPMSGQGANGYTF.

This clonotype was seen once. A much larger clone is a single base away; this may be a read error. This chain uses TRBV7-9 with TRBJ2-2; D perhaps matches TRBD2 (6 bases). CDR3 length: 16 residues. CDR1 and CDR2 from the germline V gene are SEHNR and FQNEAQ (reference sequence). The CDR3 DNA reads as TGTGCCAGCAGCTTAGTTTTAAGGAAAAGCACCGGGGGGCTGTTTTTT. Residues: CASSLVLRKSTGGLFF.

The CDR3 loop is CASSSRLADQSTDTQYF. Here the CDR3 DNA reads TGTGCCAGCAGTTCCCGACTAGCGGACCAGAGCACAGATACGCAGTATTTT. V and J are TRBV27 and TRBJ2-3; 9 nucleotides match TRBD2. V dropped 4 bases and J dropped 0; count of bases not matched to a gene: 8. The CDR3 is made up of 17 amino acids. Germline CDR1 is MNHEY and CDR2 is SMNVEV (reference sequence).

This clonotype was observed at least ten times. V is TRBV20-1 and J is TRBJ2-3, with D perhaps assigned TRBD1 or TRBD2 (6 bases each). The CDR3 has 15 residues. The V and J ends lost 1 base and 6 bases respectively, with 17 bases between them. Germline lookup yields CDR1 DFQATT and CDR2 SNEGSKA (reference sequence). CDR3 protein: CSARGGWGAHDTQYF. CDR3 coding DNA: TGCAGTGCTAGAGGCGGCTGGGGGGCGCATGATACGCAGTATTTT.

This clonotype was picked up many times. V is TRBV4-3 and J is TRBJ1-3, with D perhaps TRBD1 (6 bases). This CDR3 contains 15 residues. CDR1 and CDR2 from the germline V gene are LGHNA and YSLEER. V lost 0 bases and J 5 bases, leaving 11 bases between the germline ends. The CDR3: CASSQDRGIRNTIYF. CDR3 DNA sequence: TGCGCCAGCAGCCAAGACAGGGGAATCAGAAACACCATATATTTT.

About this clonotype: This may come from a read error, since a much larger clone is one base off. This chain links TRBV10-2 with TRBJ1-2; D is perhaps TRBD1 (5 bases). Trimming left V 3 bases short and J 4 bases short, with 12 bases between. Per germline, CDR1 WSHSY and CDR2 SAAADI. The CDR3 sequence is 14 residues long. The CDR3 sequence: CASSDDSPRYGYTF. The CDR3 region has the DNA TGCGCCAGCAGTGATGACAGTCCCCGCTATGGCTACACCTTC.

Remarks on this clonotype: An end of the junction differs from the germline gene, which may be a read error. This chain connects TRBV4-3 to TRBJ2-7, with D unclear. The CDR3 runs to 13 residues. CDR1 is LGHNA, CDR2 YSLEER, per germline. CDR3 region: CASGQVVTYEQYF. CDR3 nucleotide sequence: TGCGCCAGCGGCCAAGTTGTTACTTACGAGCAGTACTTC.

The V gene is TRBV11-2, the J gene TRBJ2-3; D might be TRBD2 (6 bases). The germline V gene encodes CDR1 SGHAT and CDR2 FQNNGV. The ends were cut back, 1 base at V and 1 base at J, with 12 bases in the middle. The CDR3 spans 16 residues. In nucleotides, the CDR3 is TGTGCCAGCAGCTTAGGGTACGGGGGTGGCACAGATACGCAGTATTTT. Translating it yields CASSLGYGGGTDTQYF.

This clonotype was seen repeatedly, ten times or more. The CDR3: CASSLAWGSGNTIYF. DNA for the CDR3: TGTGCCAGCAGCTTAGCATGGGGCTCTGGAAACACCATATATTTT. This rearrangement joins TRBV7-2 to TRBJ1-3; unclear D gene. The ends were cut back, 0 bases at V and 0 bases at J, with 6 bases in the middle. There are 15 residues in the CDR3. CDR1 is SGHTA, CDR2 FQGNSA, per germline.

The V call is TRBV2, the J call TRBJ2-1; D call uncertain. Germline assignment: CDR1 SNHLY and CDR2 FYNNEI. The CDR3 is 14 amino acids. Trimming removed 3 bases at V and 5 bases at J, with 11 bases between. In nucleotides, the CDR3 is TGTGCCAGCAGTGACCACGCTAACGACAATGAGCAGTTCTTC. Translating it yields CASSDHANDNEQFF.

This clonotype was counted many times. The J gene is TRBJ1-1, the V gene TRBV30, with 9 nucleotides matching TRBD1. V lost 3 bases to trimming and J lost 4 bases; unmatched junction nucleotides: 3. CDR3 length equals 13 residues. CDR1 is GTSNPN and CDR2 is SVGIG in the germline V gene (reference sequence). CDR3 in DNA: TGTGCCTGGAGAGAGACAGGGGGCACTGAAGCTTTCTTT. It encodes CAWRETGGTEAFF.

This clonotype was counted ten times or more. This chain uses TRBV29-1 with TRBJ2-7; the match to TRBD2 covers 14 bases. CDR1 SQVTM and CDR2 ANQGSEA come from the germline V gene. The trim removed 7 bases at V and 7 bases at J, leaving 6 bases unmatched. The CDR3 has 13 amino acids. CDR3 loop: CSATGLAGVEQYF. The DNA for the CDR3 is TGCAGCGCGACGGGACTAGCGGGAGTGGAGCAGTACTTC.

A note on this clonotype: It is likely a read error, because the conserved phenylalanine at the end of the CDR3 is missing. V is TRBV6-2 or TRBV6-3 and J is TRBJ2-3; maybe TRBD1 (6 bases). This CDR3 is 16 amino acids long. V was pared by 5 bases and J by 4 bases, with 19 bases between. Germline-derived CDR1 and CDR2 are MNHEY and SVGEGT. The DNA of the CDR3 is TGTGCCAGCAGTCCACCACAGGGTTGGGACGCAGATACGCAGTATCTT. Its protein is CASSPPQGWDADTQYL.

This clonotype was counted many times. V gene TRBV12-3 or TRBV12-4 combines with J gene TRBJ2-5; D not certain. The CDR3 has 14 residues. With 4 bases removed from V and 0 bases from J, the gap between germline ends came to 9 bases. CDR3 residues: CASSSPEYQETQYF. CDR3 DNA sequence: TGTGCCAGCAGTTCCCCAGAGTACCAAGAGACCCAGTACTTC.